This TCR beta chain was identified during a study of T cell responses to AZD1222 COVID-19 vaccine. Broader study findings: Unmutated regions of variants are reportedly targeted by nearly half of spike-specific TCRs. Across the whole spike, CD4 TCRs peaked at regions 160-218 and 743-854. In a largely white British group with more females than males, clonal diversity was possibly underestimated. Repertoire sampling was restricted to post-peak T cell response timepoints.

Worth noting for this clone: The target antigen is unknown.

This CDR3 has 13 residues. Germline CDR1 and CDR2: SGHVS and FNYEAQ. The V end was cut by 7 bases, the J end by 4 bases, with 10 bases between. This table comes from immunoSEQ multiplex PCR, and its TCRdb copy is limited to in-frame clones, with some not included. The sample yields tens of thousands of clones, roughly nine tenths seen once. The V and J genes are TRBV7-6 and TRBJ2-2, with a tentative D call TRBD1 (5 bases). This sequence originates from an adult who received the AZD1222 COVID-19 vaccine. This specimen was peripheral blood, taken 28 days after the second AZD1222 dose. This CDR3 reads CASTDTGTGELFF. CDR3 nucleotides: TGTGCCAGCACCGATACAGGCACCGGGGAGCTGTTTTTT.